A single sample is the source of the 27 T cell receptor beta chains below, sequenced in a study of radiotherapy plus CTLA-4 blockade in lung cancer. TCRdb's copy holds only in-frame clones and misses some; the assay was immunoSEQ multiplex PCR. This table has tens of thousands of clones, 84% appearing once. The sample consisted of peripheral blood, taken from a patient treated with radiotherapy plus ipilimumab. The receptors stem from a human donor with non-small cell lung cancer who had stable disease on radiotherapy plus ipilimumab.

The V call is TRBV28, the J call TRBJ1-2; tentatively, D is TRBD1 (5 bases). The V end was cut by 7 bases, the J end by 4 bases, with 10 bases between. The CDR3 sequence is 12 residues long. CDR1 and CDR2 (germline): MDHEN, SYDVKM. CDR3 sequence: CASNRTPYGYTF. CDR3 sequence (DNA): TGTGCCAGCAACAGGACTCCCTATGGCTACACCTTC.

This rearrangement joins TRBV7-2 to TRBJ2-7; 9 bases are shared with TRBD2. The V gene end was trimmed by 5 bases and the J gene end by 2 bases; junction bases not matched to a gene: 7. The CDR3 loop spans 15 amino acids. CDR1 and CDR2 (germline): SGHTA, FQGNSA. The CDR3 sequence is CASSPKAGGPYEQYF. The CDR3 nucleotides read TGTGCCAGCAGCCCCAAAGCGGGGGGACCCTACGAGCAGTACTTC.

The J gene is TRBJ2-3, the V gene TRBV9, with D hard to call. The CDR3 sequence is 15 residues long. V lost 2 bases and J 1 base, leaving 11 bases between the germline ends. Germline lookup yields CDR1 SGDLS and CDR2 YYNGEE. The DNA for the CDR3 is TGTGCCAGCAGCGTGGACCATCTGGGCACAGATACGCAGTATTTT. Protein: CASSVDHLGTDTQYF.

The CDR3 loop is CASNRDASNQPQHF. The DNA of the CDR3 is TGTGCCAGCAACCGGGACGCTAGCAATCAGCCCCAGCATTTT. The chain combines TRBV5-8 with TRBJ1-5; TRBD1 might be the D (5 bases). The CDR3 covers 14 residues. Germline loops: CDR1 SGHTS, CDR2 YDEGEE. Trimming left V 6 bases short and J 0 bases short, with 10 bases between. The full variable domain, in which reference TRBV5-8 and TRBJ1-5 provide the parts outside the CDR3, is EAGVTQSPTHLIKTRGQQATLRCSPISGHTSVYWYQQALGLGLQFLLWYDEGEERNRGNFPPRFSGRQFPNYSSELNVNALELEDSALYLCASNRDASNQPQHFGDGTRLSIL.

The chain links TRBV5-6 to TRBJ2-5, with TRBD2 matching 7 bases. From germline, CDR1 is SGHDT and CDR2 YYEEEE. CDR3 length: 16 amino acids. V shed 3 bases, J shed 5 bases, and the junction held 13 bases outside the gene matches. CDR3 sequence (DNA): TGTGCCAGCAGCTCCCAGGGAGCGGGGCTCAGGGAGACCCAGTACTTC. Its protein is CASSSQGAGLRETQYF.

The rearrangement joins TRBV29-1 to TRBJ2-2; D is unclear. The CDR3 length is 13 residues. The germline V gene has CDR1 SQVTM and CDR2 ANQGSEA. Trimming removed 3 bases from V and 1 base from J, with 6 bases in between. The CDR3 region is CSVDDKNTGELFF. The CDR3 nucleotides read TGCAGCGTTGATGACAAGAACACCGGGGAGCTGTTTTTT.

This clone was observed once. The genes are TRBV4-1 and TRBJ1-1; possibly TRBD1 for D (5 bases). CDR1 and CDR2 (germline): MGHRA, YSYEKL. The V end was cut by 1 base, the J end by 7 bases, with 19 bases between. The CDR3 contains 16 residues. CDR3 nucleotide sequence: TGCGCCAGCAGCCAAGTGGCCGGGGCCGGAGGATATGAAGCTTTCTTT. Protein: CASSQVAGAGGYEAFF.

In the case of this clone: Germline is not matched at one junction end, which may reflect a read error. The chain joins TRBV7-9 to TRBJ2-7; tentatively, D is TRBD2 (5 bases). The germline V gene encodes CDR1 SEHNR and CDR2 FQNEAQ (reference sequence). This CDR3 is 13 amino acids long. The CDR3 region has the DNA TGTGCCAGCAGCTTAAGCGGTGCCTACGGGCAGTACTTC. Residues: CASSLSGAYGQYF.

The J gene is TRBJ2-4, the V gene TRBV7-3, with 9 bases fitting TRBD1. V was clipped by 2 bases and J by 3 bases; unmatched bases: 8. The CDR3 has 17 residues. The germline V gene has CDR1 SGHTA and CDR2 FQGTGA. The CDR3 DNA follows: TGTGCCAGCAGCTTAGGTGTGAGGACAGGGGACAAAAACATTCAGTACTTC. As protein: CASSLGVRTGDKNIQYF.

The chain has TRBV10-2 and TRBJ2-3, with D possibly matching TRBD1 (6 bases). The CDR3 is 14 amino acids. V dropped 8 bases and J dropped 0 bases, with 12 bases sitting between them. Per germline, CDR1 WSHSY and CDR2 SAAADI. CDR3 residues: CASDRSHSTDTQYF. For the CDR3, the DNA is TGCGCCAGCGACAGGTCTCATAGCACAGATACGCAGTATTTT.

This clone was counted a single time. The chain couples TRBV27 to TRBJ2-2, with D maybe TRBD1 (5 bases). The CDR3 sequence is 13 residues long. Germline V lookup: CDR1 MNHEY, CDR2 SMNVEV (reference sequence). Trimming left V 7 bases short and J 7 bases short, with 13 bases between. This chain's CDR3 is CASTPFQGGELFF. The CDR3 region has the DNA TGTGCCAGCACCCCTTTTCAGGGCGGGGAGCTGTTTTTT.

The CDR3 loop reads CASSLGGLAVLTDTQYF. CDR3 nucleotides: TGTGCCAGCAGTCTGGGTGGACTAGCAGTTCTCACAGATACGCAGTATTTT. The chain is built from TRBV28 and TRBJ2-3; 8 bases fit TRBD2. Germline V gene sequence: CDR1 MDHEN, CDR2 SYDVKM. There are 17 residues in the CDR3. V lost 5 bases to trimming and J lost 2 bases; unmatched junction nucleotides: 12. Looking up the rest from reference TRBV28 and TRBJ2-3 gives the full variable domain: DVKVTQSSRYLVKRTGEKVFLECVQDMDHENMFWYRQDPGLGLRLIYFSYDVKMKEKGDIPEGYSVSREKKERFSLILESASTNQTSMYLCASSLGGLAVLTDTQYFGPGTRLTVL.

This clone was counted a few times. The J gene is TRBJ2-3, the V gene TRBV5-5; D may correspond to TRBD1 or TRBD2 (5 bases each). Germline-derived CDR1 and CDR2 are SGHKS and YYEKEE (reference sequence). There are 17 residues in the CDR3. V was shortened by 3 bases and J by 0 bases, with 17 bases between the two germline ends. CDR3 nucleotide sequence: TGTGCCAGCAGCTCAAATGTCCGGGACCATAGCACAGATACGCAGTATTTT. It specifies CASSSNVRDHSTDTQYF.

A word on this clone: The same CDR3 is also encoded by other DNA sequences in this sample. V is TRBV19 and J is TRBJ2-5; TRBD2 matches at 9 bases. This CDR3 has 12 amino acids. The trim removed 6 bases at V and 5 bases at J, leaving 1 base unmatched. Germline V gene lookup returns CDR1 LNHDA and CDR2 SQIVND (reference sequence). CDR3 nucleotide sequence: TGTGCCAGTAGACTAGCGGGCGAGACCCAGTACTTC. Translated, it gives CASRLAGETQYF.

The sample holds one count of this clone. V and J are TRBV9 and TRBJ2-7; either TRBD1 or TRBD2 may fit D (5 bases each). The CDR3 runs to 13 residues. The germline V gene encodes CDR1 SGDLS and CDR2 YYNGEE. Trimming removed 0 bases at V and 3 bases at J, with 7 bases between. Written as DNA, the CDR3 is TGTGCCAGCAGCGTAGGGGACGGCTACGAGCAGTACTTC. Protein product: CASSVGDGYEQYF.

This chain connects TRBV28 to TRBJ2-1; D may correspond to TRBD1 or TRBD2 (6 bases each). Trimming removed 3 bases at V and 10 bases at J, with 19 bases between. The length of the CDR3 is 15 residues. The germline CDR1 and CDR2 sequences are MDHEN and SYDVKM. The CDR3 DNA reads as TGTGCCAGCAGTTTGGGAGGTTCAGGGGAAAAGGAGCAGTTCTTC. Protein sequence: CASSLGGSGEKEQFF.

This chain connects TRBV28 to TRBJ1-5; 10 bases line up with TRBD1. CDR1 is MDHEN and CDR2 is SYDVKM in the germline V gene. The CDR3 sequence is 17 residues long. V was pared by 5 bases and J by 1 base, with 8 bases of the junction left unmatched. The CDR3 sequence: CASSQYRDRGSNQPQHF. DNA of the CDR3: TGTGCCAGCAGTCAATACCGGGACAGGGGAAGCAATCAGCCCCAGCATTTT.

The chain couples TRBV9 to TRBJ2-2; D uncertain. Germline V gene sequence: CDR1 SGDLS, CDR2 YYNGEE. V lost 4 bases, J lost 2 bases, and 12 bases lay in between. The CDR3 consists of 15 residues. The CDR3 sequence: CASSLSGSNTGELFF. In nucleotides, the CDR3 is TGTGCCAGCAGCCTCTCGGGTTCTAACACCGGGGAGCTGTTTTTT.

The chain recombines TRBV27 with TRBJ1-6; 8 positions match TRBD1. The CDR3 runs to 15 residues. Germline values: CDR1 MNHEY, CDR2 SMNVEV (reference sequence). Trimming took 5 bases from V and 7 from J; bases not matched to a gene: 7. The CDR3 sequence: CASSPTGVPNSPLHF. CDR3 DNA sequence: TGTGCCAGCAGTCCGACAGGGGTACCCAATTCACCCCTCCACTTT.

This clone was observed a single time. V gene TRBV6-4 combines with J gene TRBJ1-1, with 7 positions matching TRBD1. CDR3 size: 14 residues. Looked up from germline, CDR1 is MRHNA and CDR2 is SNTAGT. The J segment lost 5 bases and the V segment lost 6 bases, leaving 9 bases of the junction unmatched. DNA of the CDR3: TGTGCCAGCAGGTACTACAGGGGAGGAACTGAAGCTTTCTTT. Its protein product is CASRYYRGGTEAFF.

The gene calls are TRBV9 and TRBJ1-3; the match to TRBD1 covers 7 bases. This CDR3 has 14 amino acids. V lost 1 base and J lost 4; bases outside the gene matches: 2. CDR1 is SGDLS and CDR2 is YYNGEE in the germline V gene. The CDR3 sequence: CASSVSQGGNTIYF. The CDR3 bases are TGTGCCAGCAGCGTATCACAGGGGGGAAACACCATATATTTT.

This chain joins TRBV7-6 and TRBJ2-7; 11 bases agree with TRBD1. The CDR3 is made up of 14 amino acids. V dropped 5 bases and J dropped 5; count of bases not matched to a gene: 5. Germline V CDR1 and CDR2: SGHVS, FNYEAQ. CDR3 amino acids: CASSRRTGGNEQYF. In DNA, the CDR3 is TGTGCCAGCAGCCGTCGGACAGGGGGCAACGAGCAGTACTTC.

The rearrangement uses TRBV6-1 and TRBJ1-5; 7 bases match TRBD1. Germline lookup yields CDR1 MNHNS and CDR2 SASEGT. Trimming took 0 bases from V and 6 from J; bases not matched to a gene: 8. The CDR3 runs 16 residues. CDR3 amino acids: CASSEALLDRAQPQHF. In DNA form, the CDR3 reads TGTGCCAGCAGTGAAGCGCTTTTAGACAGGGCTCAGCCCCAGCATTTT.

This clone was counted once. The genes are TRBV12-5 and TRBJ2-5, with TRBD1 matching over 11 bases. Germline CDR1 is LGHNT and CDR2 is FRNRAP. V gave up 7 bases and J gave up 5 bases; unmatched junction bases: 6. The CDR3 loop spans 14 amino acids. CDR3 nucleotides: TGTGCTAGTGCCTGGACAGGGGGCGAGGAGACCCAGTACTTC. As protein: CASAWTGGEETQYF.

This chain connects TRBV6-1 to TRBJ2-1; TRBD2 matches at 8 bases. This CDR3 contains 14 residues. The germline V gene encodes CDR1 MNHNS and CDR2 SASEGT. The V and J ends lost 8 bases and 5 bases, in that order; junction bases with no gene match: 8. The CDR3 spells CASLLAARNNEQFF. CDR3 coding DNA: TGTGCCAGCTTACTAGCGGCGCGTAACAATGAGCAGTTCTTC.

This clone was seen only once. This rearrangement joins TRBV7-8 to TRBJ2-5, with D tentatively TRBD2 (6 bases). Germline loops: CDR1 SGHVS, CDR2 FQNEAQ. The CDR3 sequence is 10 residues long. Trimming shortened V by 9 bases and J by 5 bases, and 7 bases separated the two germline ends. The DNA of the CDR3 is TGTGCCAGTGGGAGGGAGACCCAGTACTTC. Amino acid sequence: CASGRETQYF.

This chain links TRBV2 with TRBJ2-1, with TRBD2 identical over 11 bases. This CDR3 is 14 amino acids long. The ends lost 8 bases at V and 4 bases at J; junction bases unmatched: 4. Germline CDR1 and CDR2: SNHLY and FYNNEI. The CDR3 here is CASPGLAAYNEQFF. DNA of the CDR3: TGTGCCAGCCCGGGACTAGCGGCATACAATGAGCAGTTCTTC.